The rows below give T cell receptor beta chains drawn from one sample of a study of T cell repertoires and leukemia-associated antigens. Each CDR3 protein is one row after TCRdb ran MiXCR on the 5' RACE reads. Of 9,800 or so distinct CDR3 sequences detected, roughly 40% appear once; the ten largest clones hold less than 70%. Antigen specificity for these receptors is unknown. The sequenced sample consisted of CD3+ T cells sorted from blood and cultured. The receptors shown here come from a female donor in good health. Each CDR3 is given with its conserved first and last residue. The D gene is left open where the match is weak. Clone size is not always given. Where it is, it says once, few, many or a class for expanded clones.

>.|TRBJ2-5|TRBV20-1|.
CSADPRGRTIAEYGGQYF
TGCAGTGCCGACCCTCGAGGCAGGACCATCGCAGAGTACGGGGGCCAGTACTTC
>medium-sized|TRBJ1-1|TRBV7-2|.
CASSLEVLFGTEAFF
TGTGCCAGCAGCTTAGAGGTGTTATTTGGCACTGAAGCTTTCTTT
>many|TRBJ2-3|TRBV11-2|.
CASSLVGAGDTQYF
TGTGCCAGCAGCTTAGTGGGGGCGGGAGATACGCAGTATTTT
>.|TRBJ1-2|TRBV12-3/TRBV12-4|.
CASSPSEGAWDYGYTF
TGTGCCAGCAGTCCCTCAGAAGGCGCCTGGGACTATGGCTACACCTTC
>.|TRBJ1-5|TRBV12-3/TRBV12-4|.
CASSSGTHLAPQHF
TGTGCCAGCAGTTCCGGGACCCACTTGGCGCCCCAGCATTTT
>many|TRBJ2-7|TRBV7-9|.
CAGSNRQAHYEQYF
TGTGCCGGCAGCAATCGACAGGCGCACTACGAGCAGTACTTC
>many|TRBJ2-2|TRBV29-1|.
CSVYFQYTGELFF
TGCAGCGTTTACTTCCAATACACCGGGGAGCTGTTTTTT
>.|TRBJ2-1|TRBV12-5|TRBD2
CASAISGMISYNEQSF
TGTGCTAGTGCCATTAGCGGGATGATTTCCTACAATGAGCAGTCCTTC
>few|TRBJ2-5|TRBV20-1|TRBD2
CSASLAGIQETQYF
TGCAGTGCTAGCCTAGCGGGAATCCAAGAGACCCAGTACTTC
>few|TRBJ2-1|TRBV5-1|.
CASSSQISYNEQFF
TGCGCCAGCAGCAGCCAAATATCCTACAATGAGCAGTTCTTC
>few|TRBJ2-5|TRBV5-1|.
CASSLDQETQYF
TGCGCCAGCAGCTTGGACCAAGAGACCCAGTACTTC
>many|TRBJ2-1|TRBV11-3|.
CASSSSDRANEQFF
TGTGCCAGCAGCTCCAGCGATCGGGCTAATGAGCAGTTCTTC
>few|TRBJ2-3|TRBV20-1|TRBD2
CSAPGLAGDTQYF
TGCAGTGCCCCTGGACTAGCCGGAGATACGCAGTATTTT
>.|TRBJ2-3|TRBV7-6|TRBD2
CASSPIAGTADTQYF
TGTGCCAGCAGCCCTATAGCGGGAACGGCAGATACGCAGTATTTT
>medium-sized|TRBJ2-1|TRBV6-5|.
CASSYSTLAGNDEQFF
TGTGCCAGCAGTTACTCGACCCTAGCCGGCAACGATGAGCAGTTCTTC
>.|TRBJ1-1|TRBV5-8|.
CASSRPGGGEIEAFF
TGTGCCAGCAGCCGACCGGGGGGCGGGGAGATTGAAGCTTTCTTT
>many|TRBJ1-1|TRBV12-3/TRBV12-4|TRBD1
CASSTGQWAFF
TGTGCCAGCAGCACGGGACAGTGGGCTTTCTTT
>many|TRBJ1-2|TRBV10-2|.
CARTGAFNYGYTF
TGCGCCAGAACCGGGGCATTTAACTATGGCTACACCTTC
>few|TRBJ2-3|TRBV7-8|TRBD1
CASSIWGDRGPDTQYF
TGTGCCAGCAGCATATGGGGGGACAGGGGTCCAGATACGCAGTATTTT
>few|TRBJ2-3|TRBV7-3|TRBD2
CASSSGLAGGLDTQYF
TGTGCCAGCAGCTCCGGACTAGCGGGAGGCTTAGATACGCAGTATTTT
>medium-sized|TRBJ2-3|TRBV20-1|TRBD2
CSAREGLAGVQWGTDTQYF
TGCAGTGCTAGAGAGGGGCTAGCGGGAGTGCAGTGGGGCACAGATACGCAGTATTTT
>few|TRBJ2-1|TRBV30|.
CAWIPPAATSYNEQFF
TGTGCCTGGATCCCCCCAGCGGCAACTTCCTACAATGAGCAGTTCTTC
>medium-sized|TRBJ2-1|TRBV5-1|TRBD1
CASSLSSNRDSEQFF
TGCGCCAGCAGCTTGTCTTCTAATCGGGACAGTGAGCAGTTCTTC
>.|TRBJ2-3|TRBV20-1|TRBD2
CSAAREITDTQYF
TGCAGTGCTGCGCGGGAGATCACAGATACGCAGTATTTT
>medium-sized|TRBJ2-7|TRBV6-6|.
CASTQGRGGGFSYEQYF
TGTGCCAGCACTCAAGGGAGGGGCGGGGGCTTCTCCTACGAGCAGTACTTC
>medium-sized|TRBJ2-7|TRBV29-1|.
CSVGAKGGYEQYF
TGCAGCGTTGGAGCTAAGGGGGGCTACGAGCAGTACTTC
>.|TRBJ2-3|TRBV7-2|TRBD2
CASSLAGTTTDTQYF
TGTGCCAGCAGCTTAGCCGGGACTACAACAGATACGCAGTATTTT
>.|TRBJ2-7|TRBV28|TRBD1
CASSFPGQGFIPGEQYF
TGTGCCAGCAGTTTCCCGGGACAGGGCTTTATACCGGGCGAGCAGTACTTC
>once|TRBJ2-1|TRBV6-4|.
CASSARVHNEQFF
TGTGCCAGCAGTGCGCGGGTACACAATGAGCAGTTCTTC
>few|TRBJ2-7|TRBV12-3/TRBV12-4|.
CASRGVDEQYF
TGTGCCAGCAGGGGAGTCGATGAGCAGTACTTC
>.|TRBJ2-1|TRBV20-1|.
CSATLRTALNEQFF
TGCAGTGCTACCCTCCGGACAGCCCTCAATGAGCAGTTCTTC
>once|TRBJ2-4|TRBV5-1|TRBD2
CASFSSGRNIQYF
TGCGCCAGCTTCTCTAGCGGGAGAAACATTCAGTACTTC
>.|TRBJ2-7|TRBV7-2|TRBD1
CAGRDRGREQYF
TGTGCCGGCAGAGACAGGGGGCGGGAGCAGTACTTC
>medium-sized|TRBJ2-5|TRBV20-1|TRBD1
CSARHAGTGQETQYF
TGCAGTGCTAGGCACGCCGGGACAGGACAAGAGACCCAGTACTTC
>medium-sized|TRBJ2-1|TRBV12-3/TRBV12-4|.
CASSPTDPYNEQFF
TGTGCCAGCAGTCCCACCGATCCCTACAATGAGCAGTTCTTC
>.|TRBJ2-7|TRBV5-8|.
CASSSPFPYEQYF
TGTGCCAGCAGTTCTCCATTTCCCTACGAGCAGTACTTC
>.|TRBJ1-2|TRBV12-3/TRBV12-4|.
CASKLGREAYGYTF
TGTGCCAGCAAACTTGGCAGGGAGGCCTATGGCTACACCTTC
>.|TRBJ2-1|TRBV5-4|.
CASSLGPSDEQFF
TGTGCCAGCAGCTTGGGACCCAGTGATGAGCAGTTCTTC
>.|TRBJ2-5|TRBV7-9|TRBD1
CASSYRGFTETQYF
TGTGCCAGCAGCTACAGGGGGTTCACGGAGACCCAGTACTTC
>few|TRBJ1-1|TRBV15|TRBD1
CATDPTGLNTEAFF
TGTGCCACCGACCCGACAGGGCTGAACACTGAAGCTTTCTTT
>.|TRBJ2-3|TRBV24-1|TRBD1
CATSDYTGTGGTTQYF
TGTGCCACCAGTGATTACACCGGGACAGGGGGTACTACGCAGTATTTT
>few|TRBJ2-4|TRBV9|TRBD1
CATPGRKGAAKNIQYF
TGTGCCACCCCTGGAAGGAAGGGGGCAGCCAAAAACATTCAGTACTTC
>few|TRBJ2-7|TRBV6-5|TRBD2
CASRPGLAGGPSYEQYF
TGTGCCAGCAGACCGGGACTAGCGGGAGGGCCTTCCTACGAGCAGTACTTC
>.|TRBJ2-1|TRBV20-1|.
CSARDRMGPGPGSNEQFF
TGCAGTGCTAGAGATAGGATGGGTCCGGGTCCCGGAAGCAATGAGCAGTTCTTC
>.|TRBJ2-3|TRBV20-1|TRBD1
CGARQGAHPTDTQYF
TGCGGTGCTAGACAGGGGGCACACCCCACAGATACGCAGTATTTT
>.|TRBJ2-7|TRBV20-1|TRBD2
CSAGMGLAGSAEQYF
TGCAGTGCCGGGATGGGACTAGCGGGAAGTGCGGAGCAGTACTTC
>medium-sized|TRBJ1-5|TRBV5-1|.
CASSLNYNQPQHF
TGCGCCAGCAGCTTGAATTACAATCAGCCCCAGCATTTT
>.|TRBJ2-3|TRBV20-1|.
CGARDMLGGAYNEQYF
TGCGGTGCTAGGGACATGTTGGGGGGAGCCTACAATGAGCAGTATTTT
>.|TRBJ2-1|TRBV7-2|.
CASSPDTGAYNEQFF
TGTGCCAGCAGCCCCGACACGGGGGCCTACAATGAGCAGTTCTTC
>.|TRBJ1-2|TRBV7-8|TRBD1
CASSRDRGTYGYTF
TGTGCCAGCAGCCGAGACAGGGGCACCTATGGCTACACCTTC
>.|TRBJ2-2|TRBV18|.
CAGSAGTTGELFF
TGTGCCGGCTCCGCAGGAACTACCGGGGAGCTGTTTTTT
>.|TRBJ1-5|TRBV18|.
CASSPTGSRDQPQHF
TGTGCCAGCTCGCCCACAGGGAGCAGGGATCAGCCCCAGCATTTT
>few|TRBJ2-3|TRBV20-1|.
CSARLGDTQYF
TGCAGTGCCCGCTTGGGAGATACGCAGTATTTT
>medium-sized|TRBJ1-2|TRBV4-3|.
CASSQNGLGYTF
TGCGCCAGCAGCCAAAATGGACTTGGCTACACCTTC
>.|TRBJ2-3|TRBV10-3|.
CAVSTGGGRSDTQYF
TGTGCCGTCAGCACCGGTGGAGGGCGATCAGATACGCAGTATTTT